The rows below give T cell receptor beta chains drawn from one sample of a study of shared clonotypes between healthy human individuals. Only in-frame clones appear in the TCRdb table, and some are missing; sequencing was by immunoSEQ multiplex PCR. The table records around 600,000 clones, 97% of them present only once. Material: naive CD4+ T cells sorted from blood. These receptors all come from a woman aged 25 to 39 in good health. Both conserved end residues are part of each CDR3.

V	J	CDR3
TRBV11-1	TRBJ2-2	CASSRTGPNTGELFF
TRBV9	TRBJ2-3	CASSVYRGTLTDTQYF
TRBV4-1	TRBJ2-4	CASSQSTRVGNIQYF
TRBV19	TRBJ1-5	CASSIPIGDQPQHF
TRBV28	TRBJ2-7	CASQLVGSLNEQYF
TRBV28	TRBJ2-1	CASSPLGASGSYNEQFF
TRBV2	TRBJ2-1	CASSRLAGGVGNEQFF
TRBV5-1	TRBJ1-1	CASSPGGGKLNTEAFF
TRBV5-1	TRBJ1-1	CASSPLSMNTEAFF
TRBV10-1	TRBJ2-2	CASSGQGYTGELFF
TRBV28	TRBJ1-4	CASSQGDRVNEKLFF
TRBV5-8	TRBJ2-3	CASSPYSPTRFADTQYF
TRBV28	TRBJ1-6	CASRQAVSPLHF
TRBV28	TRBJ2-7	CASSLPRALSYEQYF
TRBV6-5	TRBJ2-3	CASSFSAGNTDTQYF
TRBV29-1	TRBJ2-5	CSVYGGETQYF
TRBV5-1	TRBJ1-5	CASSLMGAGNQPQHF
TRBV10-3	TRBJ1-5	CAIGPENQPQHF
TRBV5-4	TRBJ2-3	CASSLNSNRATDTQYF
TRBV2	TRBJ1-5	CASSVESPNQPQHF
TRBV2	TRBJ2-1	CASLEREYRKWVGNEQFF
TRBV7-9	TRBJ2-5	CASSSIQGARGETQYF
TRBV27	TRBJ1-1	CASSLTGDTEAFF
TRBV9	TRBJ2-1	CASSTGLAGFEEQFF
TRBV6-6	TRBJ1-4	CASRLTGGGEKLFF
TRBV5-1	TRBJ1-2	CASSPETARQPYTF
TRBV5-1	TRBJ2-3	CASSLGGPADTQYF
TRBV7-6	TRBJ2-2	CASSTTGTSGIVTGELFF
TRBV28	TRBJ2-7	CASSLFALSSYEQYF
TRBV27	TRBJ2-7	CASSTVDRASYEQYF
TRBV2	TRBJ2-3	CASSEVGQVADTQYF